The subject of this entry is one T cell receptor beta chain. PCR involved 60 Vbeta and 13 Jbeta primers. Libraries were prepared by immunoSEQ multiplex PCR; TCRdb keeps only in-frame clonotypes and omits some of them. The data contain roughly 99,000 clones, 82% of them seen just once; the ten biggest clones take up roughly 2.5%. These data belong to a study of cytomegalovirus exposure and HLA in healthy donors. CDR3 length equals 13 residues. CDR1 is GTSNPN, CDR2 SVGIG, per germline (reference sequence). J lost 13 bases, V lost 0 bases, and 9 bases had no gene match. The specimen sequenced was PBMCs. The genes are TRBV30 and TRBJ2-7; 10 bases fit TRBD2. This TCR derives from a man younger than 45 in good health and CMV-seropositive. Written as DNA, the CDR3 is TGTGCCTGGAGTGTATTAGAGCGGGGGGGCCGCTACTTC. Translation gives CAWSVLERGGRYF.